This T cell receptor beta chain comes out of a study of cytomegalovirus exposure and HLA in healthy donors. A note on this clone: The antigen remains undetermined.

PCR involved 60 Vbeta and 13 Jbeta primers. This table comes from immunoSEQ multiplex PCR, and its TCRdb copy is limited to in-frame clones, with some not included. In the table there are roughly 60,000 clones, 70% to 85% of which are singletons. Broader study findings: The listing of 150 to 200 TCR beta chains classed them as cytomegalovirus-associated. Reports state that TCR beta sequences accurately predicted most subjects' HLA-A and HLA-B alleles.

In nominal health when sampled, donors likely had unrecorded immune exposures nonetheless. There are 14 residues in the CDR3. The V gene lost 0 bases and the J gene lost 2 bases, with 7 bases spanning the gap. Germline V CDR1 and CDR2: SGHRS, YFSETQ. The chain has TRBV5-1 and TRBJ2-3; D call uncertain. The source material was PBMCs. The TCR sequence derives from a woman between 40 and 50 years old in good health and CMV-seropositive. In DNA form, the CDR3 reads TGCGCCAGCAGCTTGGTGGGCTCCACAGATACGCAGTATTTT. Its protein is CASSLVGSTDTQYF.